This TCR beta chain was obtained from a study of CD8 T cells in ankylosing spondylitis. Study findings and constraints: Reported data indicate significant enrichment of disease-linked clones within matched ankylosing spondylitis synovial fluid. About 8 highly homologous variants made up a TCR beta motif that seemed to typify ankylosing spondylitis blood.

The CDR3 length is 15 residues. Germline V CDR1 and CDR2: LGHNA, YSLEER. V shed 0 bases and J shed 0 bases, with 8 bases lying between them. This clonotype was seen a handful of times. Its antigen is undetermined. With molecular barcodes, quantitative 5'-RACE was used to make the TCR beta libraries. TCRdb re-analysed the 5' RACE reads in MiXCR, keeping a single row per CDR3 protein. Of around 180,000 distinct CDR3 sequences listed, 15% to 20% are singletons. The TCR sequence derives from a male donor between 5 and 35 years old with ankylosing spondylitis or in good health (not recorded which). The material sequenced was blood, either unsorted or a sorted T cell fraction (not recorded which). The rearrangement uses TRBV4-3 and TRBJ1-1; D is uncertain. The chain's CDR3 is CASSQDSYMNTEAFF. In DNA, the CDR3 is TGCGCCAGCAGCCAAGATTCGTATATGAACACTGAAGCTTTCTTT.